The source of this TCR beta chain is a study of identical twins. Study conclusions and caveats: Shared out-of-frame alpha sequences (those common to twins) showed excess low generation probability. It was out-of-frame TCR alpha sharing in monozygotic twins that models underestimated.

The CDR3 runs to 14 residues. Germline V gene data show CDR1 as SGHTA and CDR2 as FQGNSA. V lost 1 base, J lost 0 bases, and 6 bases lay in between. TCRdb itself ran the 5' RACE reads through MiXCR, one entry per CDR3 protein. The data show approximately 190,000 distinct CDR3 sequences, with about a sixth seen just once and 40% held by the top ten. Only a few counts were recorded for this clonotype. Its matching antigen is unknown. The same sample was also studied in work on T cells expressing NK-cell markers. That paper states: Sequencing covered eight donors, seven HCMV-seropositive and one seronegative.

The source of this sequence is a young woman in good health. This rearrangement joins TRBV7-2 to TRBJ1-1; unclear D gene. The specimen sequenced was CD8+ T cells sorted from blood. The CDR3 bases are TGTGCCAGCAGCTTAGGCATTATGAACACTGAAGCTTTCTTT. It yields the protein CASSLGIMNTEAFF. Drawing the rest from reference TRBV7-2 and TRBJ1-1, the complete variable domain is GAGVSQSPSNKVTEKGKDVELRCDPISGHTALYWYRQSLGQGLEFLIYFQGNSAPDKSGLPSDRFSAERTGGSVSTLTIQRTQQEDSAVYLCASSLGIMNTEAFFGQGTRLTVV.